This T cell receptor (beta chain) is drawn from a study of blood T cell repertoires in COVID-19. The wider study: Sources were T cells, B-cell-depleted T cells, or PBMCs; the material itself was cDNA or gDNA.

Authors' analysis steps: Estimated nucleated cell counts came from reference gene primer amplification. The repertoire was sequenced with immunoSEQ multiplex PCR; TCRdb's copy has only in-frame clones and lacks some. D and trimming were read from the DNA, whereas the V and J calls and clone size are those reported in that table. The sample holds 150,000 to 200,000 clones; approximately 83% are singletons and the top ten take about 8.2%. Germline V gives CDR1 SQVTM, CDR2 ANQGSEA. This CDR3 spans 12 amino acids. Trimming removed 7 bases from V and 6 bases from J, with 15 bases in between. This sequence joins TRBV29-1 and TRBJ1-1, with a weak D call TRBD1 (5 bases). This receptor was identified in a man between 60 and 70 years old with acute or convalescent COVID-19. The source material was peripheral blood. The chain's CDR3 is CSGTDTGPEAFF. CDR3 sequence (DNA): TGCAGCGGGACGGACACGGGCCCTGAAGCTTTCTTT.